The T cell receptor beta chain described here comes from a study of beta chain features in type 1 diabetes. Findings and caveats of the study: Among patients with Type 1 diabetes, TCRB CDR3s were moderately but significantly shorter in every one of the four CD4+ subsets.

This clone was counted between two and nine times. Its antigen is not known. V lost 0 bases and J 0 bases, leaving 9 bases between the germline ends. Germline V gene sequence: CDR1 SGDLS, CDR2 YYNGEE. This CDR3 comprises 15 residues. The entirety of the isolated RNA underwent reverse transcription, so expressed TCRB transcripts were sequenced. The data were produced by immunoSEQ multiplex PCR, yet TCRdb's version contains in-frame clones alone and is incomplete. The repertoire holds about 370,000 clones, roughly 15% seen once, with about 0.02% in the top ten. Specimen: naive CD4+ T cells from blood. This chain connects TRBV9 to TRBJ1-2; unclear D gene. This TCR derives from a woman aged 18-30 years in good health. The CDR3 DNA follows: TGTGCCAGCAGCGTAGTAGCCTTTTCTAACTATGGCTACACCTTC. Translation: CASSVVAFSNYGYTF.